The entry below describes one T cell receptor beta chain. The antigen is not known. Using immunoSEQ multiplex PCR, the repertoire was profiled, and TCRdb retains in-frame clones only, with some absent. The sample lists a few hundred thousand clones, less than 95% occurring once. The data stem from a study of cytomegalovirus exposure and HLA in healthy donors. The study, taken as a whole, reports: Some TCR beta chains (roughly 160 of them) were listed as cytomegalovirus-associated.

The CDR3 has 13 residues. The V and J ends lost 5 bases and 5 bases respectively, with 10 bases between them. The germline gives CDR1 SGHAT, CDR2 FQNNGV. This TCR derives from a woman in her twenties or thirties in good health and CMV-seronegative. The rearrangement uses TRBV11-2 and TRBJ2-1; D tentatively reads TRBD1 or TRBD2 (6 bases each). Sequencing used PBMCs. The DNA for the CDR3 is TGTGCCAGCAGCCTGAGGGGGGACAATGAGCAGTTCTTC. This translates into CASSLRGDNEQFF. Supplemented by reference TRBV11-2 and TRBJ2-1, the full variable domain reads EAGVAQSPRYKIIEKRQSVAFWCNPISGHATLYWYQQILGQGPKLLIQFQNNGVVDDSQLPKDRFSAERLKGVDSTLKIQPAKLEDSAVYLCASSLRGDNEQFFGPGTRLTVL.